The 4 T cell receptor beta chains presented below share a single source sample, sequenced in a study of shared clonotypes between healthy human individuals. The table came from immunoSEQ multiplex PCR; TCRdb's copy has only in-frame clones and leaves some out. The data contain about 700,000 clones, over 65% of them singletons. The material sequenced was memory CD4+ T cells sorted from blood. Subset in this sample: CD45RA-negative fraction. These receptors were obtained from a woman in her 30s in good health.

The genes are TRBV27 and TRBJ1-5; no firm D call. This CDR3 contains 13 residues. Germline CDR1 reads MNHEY; CDR2 reads SMNVEV (reference sequence). V was pared by 3 bases and J by 4 bases, with 7 bases between. This CDR3 is CASSLTQNQPQHF. The CDR3 DNA follows: TGTGCCAGCAGTTTGACGCAGAATCAGCCCCAGCATTTT.

This clone has a single count. The gene calls are TRBV7-8 and TRBJ2-5; D remains unclear. The V gene's germline CDR1 is SGHVS and CDR2 FQNEAQ. The V and J ends lost 2 bases and 5 bases respectively, with 12 bases between them. This CDR3 is built from 14 residues. The CDR3 DNA reads as TGTGCCAGCAGCTTATATTCTGGTGGGGAGACCCAGTACTTC. This translates into CASSLYSGGETQYF.

This rearrangement joins TRBV7-9 to TRBJ2-2, with D possibly matching TRBD2 (6 bases). Trimming left V 5 bases short and J 4 bases short, with 20 bases between. The CDR3 is 17 residues long. Germline CDR1 and CDR2: SEHNR and FQNEAQ (reference sequence). CDR3 in DNA: TGTGCCAGCAGCCCCCCCTTGGGGTTGGGGGGCACCGGGGAGCTGTTTTTT. It codes for CASSPPLGLGGTGELFF.

V gene TRBV5-4 combines with J gene TRBJ1-1; the D is unclear. The CDR3 sequence is 12 residues long. V was shortened by 1 base and J by 12 bases, with 13 bases between the two germline ends. In germline, CDR1 is SGHNT, CDR2 YYREEE (reference sequence). The CDR3 DNA is TGTGCCAGCAGCTTGTTTTCCGGCGGAACTTTCTTT. It encodes CASSLFSGGTFF.